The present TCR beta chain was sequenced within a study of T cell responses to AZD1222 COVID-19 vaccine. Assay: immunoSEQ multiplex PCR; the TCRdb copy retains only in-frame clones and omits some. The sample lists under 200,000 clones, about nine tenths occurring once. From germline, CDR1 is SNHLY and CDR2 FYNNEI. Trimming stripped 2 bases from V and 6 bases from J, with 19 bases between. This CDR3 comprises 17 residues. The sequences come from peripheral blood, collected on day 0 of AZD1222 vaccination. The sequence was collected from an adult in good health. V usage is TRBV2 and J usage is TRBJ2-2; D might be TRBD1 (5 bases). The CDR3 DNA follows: TGTGCCAGCAGTGAATTCCAGGGTTTGGATCGTGCCGGGGAGCTGTTTTTT. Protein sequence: CASSEFQGLDRAGELFF.